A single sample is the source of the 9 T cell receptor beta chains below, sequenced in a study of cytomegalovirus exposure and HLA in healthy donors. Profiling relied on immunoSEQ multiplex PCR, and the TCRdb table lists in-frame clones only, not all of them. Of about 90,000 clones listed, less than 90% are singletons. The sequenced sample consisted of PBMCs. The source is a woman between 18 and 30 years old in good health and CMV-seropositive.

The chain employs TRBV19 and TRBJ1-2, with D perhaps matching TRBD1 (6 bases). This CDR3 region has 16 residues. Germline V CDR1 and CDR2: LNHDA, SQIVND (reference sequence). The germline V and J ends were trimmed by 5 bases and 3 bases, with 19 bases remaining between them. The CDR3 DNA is TGTGCCAGTAGTCCCCGACCGGGACACTCCGACTATGGCTACACCTTC. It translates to CASSPRPGHSDYGYTF.

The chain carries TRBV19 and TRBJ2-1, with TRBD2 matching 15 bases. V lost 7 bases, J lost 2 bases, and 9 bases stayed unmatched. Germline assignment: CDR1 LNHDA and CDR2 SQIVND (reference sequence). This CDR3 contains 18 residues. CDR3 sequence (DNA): TGTGCCAGTATCAGGTCAGGGACTAGCGGGGGGCCCTACAATGAGCAGTTCTTC. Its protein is CASIRSGTSGGPYNEQFF.

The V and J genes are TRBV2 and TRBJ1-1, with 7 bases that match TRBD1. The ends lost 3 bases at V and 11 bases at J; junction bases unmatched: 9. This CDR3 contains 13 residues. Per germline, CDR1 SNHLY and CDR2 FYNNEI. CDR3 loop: CASSDVGGAEAFF. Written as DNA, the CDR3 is TGTGCCAGCAGTGACGTAGGGGGCGCGGAGGCTTTCTTT.

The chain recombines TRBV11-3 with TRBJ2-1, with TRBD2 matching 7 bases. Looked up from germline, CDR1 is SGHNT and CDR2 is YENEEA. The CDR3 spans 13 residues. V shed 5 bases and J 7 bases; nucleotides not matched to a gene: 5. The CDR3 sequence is CASSPRGRNEQFF. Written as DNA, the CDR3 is TGTGCCAGCAGCCCGCGGGGGAGAAATGAGCAGTTCTTC.

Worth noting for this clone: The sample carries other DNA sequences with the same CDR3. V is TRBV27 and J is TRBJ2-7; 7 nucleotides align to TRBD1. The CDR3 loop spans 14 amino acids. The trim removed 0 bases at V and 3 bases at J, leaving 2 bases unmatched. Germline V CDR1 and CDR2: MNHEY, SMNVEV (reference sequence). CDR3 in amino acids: CASSLSRTGYEQYF. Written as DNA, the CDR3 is TGTGCCAGCAGTTTATCGAGGACAGGCTACGAGCAGTACTTC.

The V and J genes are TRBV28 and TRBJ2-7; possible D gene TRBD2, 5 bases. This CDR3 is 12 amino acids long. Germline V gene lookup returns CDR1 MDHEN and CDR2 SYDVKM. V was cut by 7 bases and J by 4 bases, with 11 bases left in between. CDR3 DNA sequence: TGTGCCAGCAATACCCCGGGGTACGAGCAGTACTTC. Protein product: CASNTPGYEQYF.

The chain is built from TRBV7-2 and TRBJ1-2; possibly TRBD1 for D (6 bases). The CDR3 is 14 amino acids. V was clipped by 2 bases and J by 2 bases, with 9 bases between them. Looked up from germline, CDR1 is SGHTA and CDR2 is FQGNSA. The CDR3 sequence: CASSLQGSNYGYTF. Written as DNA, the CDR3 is TGTGCCAGCAGCTTACAGGGGTCGAACTATGGCTACACCTTC.

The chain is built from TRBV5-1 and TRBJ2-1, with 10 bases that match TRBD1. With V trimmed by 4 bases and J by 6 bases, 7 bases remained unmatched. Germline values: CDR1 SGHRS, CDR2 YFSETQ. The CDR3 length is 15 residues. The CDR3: CASSRGGTGANEQFF. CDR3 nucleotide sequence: TGCGCCAGCAGCCGGGGCGGGACAGGGGCCAATGAGCAGTTCTTC.

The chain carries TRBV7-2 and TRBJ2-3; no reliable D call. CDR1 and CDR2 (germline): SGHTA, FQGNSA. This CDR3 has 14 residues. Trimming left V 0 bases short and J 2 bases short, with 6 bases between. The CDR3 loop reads CASSLAANTDTQYF. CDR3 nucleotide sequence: TGTGCCAGCAGCTTAGCGGCCAACACAGATACGCAGTATTTT.